The 27 T cell receptor beta chains reported below all come from one sample, sequenced in a study of T cells in Graves' hyperthyroidism and ophthalmopathy. Amplification of TCR beta CDR3 regions was performed using RNA transcripts as template. The HTBI primer set was used in a first-round RT-PCR of the TCR CDR3. A single record per CDR3 protein comes from TCRdb applying MiXCR to the multiplex PCR reads. The sample gives 540,000 or so distinct CDR3 sequences, around 16% of which show up once; about 7% is in the top ten. What was sequenced was blood. These TCRs come from a woman in her 30s with Graves' hyperthyroidism.

This clonotype was recorded many times. The chain uses TRBV11-1 and TRBJ2-5; 8 bases match TRBD1. The junction had 5 bases not matched to a gene; V was cut back by 5 bases and J by 0 bases. The CDR3 covers 15 residues. The germline gives CDR1 SGHAT, CDR2 FQDESV (reference sequence). The CDR3 DNA is TGTGCCAGCAGCCGAGGACAGGGCAACCAAGAGACCCAGTACTTC. Protein sequence: CASSRGQGNQETQYF.

DNA of the CDR3: TGTGCCAGCAGTGGGGGGAGTTGGGACAATGAGCAGTTCTTC. Translating it yields CASSGGSWDNEQFF. The rearrangement joins TRBV6-1 to TRBJ2-1; D might be TRBD1 or TRBD2, each matching 5 bases. CDR3 length: 14 residues. Trimming removed 4 bases at V and 5 bases at J, with 12 bases between. The germline gives CDR1 MNHNS, CDR2 SASEGT.

This chain links TRBV12-3 or TRBV12-4 with TRBJ2-1, with D tentatively TRBD2 (5 bases). V lost 6 bases, J lost 6 bases, and 18 bases lay in between. The CDR3 contains 15 residues. CDR3 region: CASSQEIEGPNEQFF. CDR3 sequence (DNA): TGTGCCAGCAGCCAAGAAATTGAGGGCCCCAATGAGCAGTTCTTC.

With regard to this clonotype: Without the conserved terminal phenylalanine or tryptophan, this CDR3 likely stems from a read error. The DNA for the CDR3 is TGCGCCAGCAGCTTGTGGACTAGCGGAGGGAACACCGGGGAGCTGTTTTCT. It translates to CASSLWTSGGNTGELFS. The V call is TRBV5-1, the J call TRBJ2-2; 10 bases fit TRBD2. The CDR3 consists of 17 residues. Looked up from germline, CDR1 is SGHRS and CDR2 is YFSETQ. The V segment lost 1 base and the J segment 1 base; nucleotides outside the gene matches: 4.

This clonotype was observed many times. The J gene is TRBJ2-3, the V gene TRBV3-1; 8 nucleotides line up with TRBD2. CDR1 and CDR2 from the germline V gene are LGHDT and YNNKEL (reference sequence). V lost 2 bases to trimming and J lost 0 bases; unmatched junction nucleotides: 7. The CDR3 totals 17 residues. Written as DNA, the CDR3 is TGTGCCAGCAGCCAAACCGCACTAGCGGACAGCACAGATACGCAGTATTTT. Its translation is CASSQTALADSTDTQYF.

In this sample, this clonotype turned up many times. The chain links TRBV6-1 to TRBJ1-4; maybe TRBD1 (5 bases). This CDR3 is 15 amino acids long. Germline CDR1 MNHNS, CDR2 SASEGT. The germline V and J ends were trimmed by 7 bases and 5 bases, with 17 bases remaining between them. DNA for the CDR3: TGTGCCAGCACCCCTCGAGGGCAGGGAAATGAAAAACTGTTTTTT. Its protein is CASTPRGQGNEKLFF.

V and J are TRBV4-1 and TRBJ1-6; no definite D call. CDR1 is MGHRA and CDR2 is YSYEKL in the germline V gene. The CDR3 has 13 amino acids. V lost 0 bases and J 14 bases, leaving 11 bases between the germline ends. As DNA, the CDR3 is TGCGCCAGCAGCCAAGATGACGTGCGAACCCTCCACTTT. The encoded protein is CASSQDDVRTLHF.

This clonotype was observed a few times. CDR3 residues: CASSPGKPYEQYF. The CDR3 DNA follows: TGTGCCAGCAGTCCCGGGAAGCCCTACGAGCAGTACTTC. The chain links TRBV6-2 or TRBV6-3 to TRBJ2-7, with TRBD2 as a possible D gene (5 bases). The CDR3 is 13 amino acids. V gave up 5 bases and J gave up 2 bases, with 10 bases separating them. Germline CDR1 is MNHEY and CDR2 is SVGEGT.

This clonotype was detected many times. V gene TRBV3-2 combines with J gene TRBJ2-1; the D segment call TRBD2 is taken from the table without a DNA check. TRBV3-2 is annotated as a pseudogene. The CDR3 totals 17 residues. DNA of the CDR3: TGTGCCAGCAGCTGCTCTAGTGGCGGGAGGGCCTCGAATGAGCAGTTCTTC. Protein product: CASSCSSGGRASNEQFF.

This clonotype was recorded many times. The J gene is TRBJ1-2, the V gene TRBV15, with D maybe TRBD1 (5 bases). CDR1 is LNHNV and CDR2 is YYDKDF in the germline V gene (reference sequence). The germline V and J ends were trimmed by 4 bases and 4 bases, with 13 bases remaining between them. The CDR3 is made up of 14 amino acids. Here the CDR3 DNA reads TGTGCCACCAGCATTTCCGGGACTATCTATGGCTACACCTTC. Protein sequence: CATSISGTIYGYTF.

This clonotype was picked up one time. The chain links TRBV20-1 to TRBJ2-3; D is perhaps TRBD2 (6 bases). The CDR3 length is 18 residues. Trimming shortened V by 3 bases and J by 5 bases, and 27 bases separated the two germline ends. Germline CDR1 DFQATT, CDR2 SNEGSKA (reference sequence). In DNA form, the CDR3 reads TGCAGTGCTAGGGAGGGGTTTCGGAGAAAAACTTGGGAAGATACGCAGTATTTT. This translates into CSAREGFRRKTWEDTQYF.

A word on this clonotype: An end of the junction does not agree with germline; a read error may underlie this. The chain combines TRBV24-1 with TRBJ2-1, with TRBD2 identical over 13 bases. The CDR3 totals 14 residues. CDR1 and CDR2 (germline): KGHDR, SFDVKD. CDR3 sequence: CAARTSGRANEQFF. The CDR3 region has the DNA TGTGCCGCCAGAACTAGCGGGAGGGCCAATGAGCAGTTCTTC.

In this sample, this clonotype turned up a few times. The rearrangement joins TRBV4-2 to TRBJ2-7; D possibly uses TRBD1 or TRBD2 (5 bases each). The CDR3 has 16 residues. CDR1 and CDR2 from the germline V gene are LGHNA and YNFKEQ. The ends were cut back, 5 bases at V and 2 bases at J, with 19 bases in the middle. CDR3 nucleotides: TGTGCCAGCAGCTACCAAGCGGAGACAGAAACCTACGAGCAGTACTTC. Amino acid sequence: CASSYQAETETYEQYF.

The V gene is TRBV5-5, the J gene TRBJ1-2; no clear D gene. Germline CDR1 reads SGHKS; CDR2 reads YYEKEE (reference sequence). The V gene lost 4 bases and the J gene lost 3 bases, with 10 bases spanning the gap. The CDR3 contains 13 residues. The CDR3 loop reads CASSQDLDYGYTF. Written as DNA, the CDR3 is TGTGCCAGCAGCCAAGATCTAGACTATGGCTACACCTTC.

The chain combines TRBV7-8 with TRBJ1-5; 7 positions agree with TRBD1. CDR1 SGHVS and CDR2 FQNEAQ come from the germline V gene. The CDR3 spans 16 residues. V lost 5 bases to trimming and J lost 6 bases; unmatched junction nucleotides: 13. CDR3 DNA sequence: TGTGCCAGCAGCCTTACAGGGGAGAGGTTGGGTCAGCCCCAGCATTTT. It is translated as CASSLTGERLGQPQHF. The variable domain in full, completed from reference TRBV7-8 and TRBJ1-5, reads GAGVSQSPRYKVAKRGQDVALRCDPISGHVSLFWYQQALGQGPEFLTYFQNEAQLDKSGLPSDRFFAERPEGSVSTLKIQRTQQEDSAVYLCASSLTGERLGQPQHFGDGTRLSIL.

The rearrangement links TRBV4-3 to TRBJ1-2; weak D call: TRBD1 (6 bases). The CDR3 has 14 amino acids. Trimming cost V 1 base and J 7 bases, with 13 bases left between them. Germline V gene data show CDR1 as LGHNA and CDR2 as YSLEER. In nucleotides, the CDR3 is TGCGCCAGCAGCCAAGGGGGGGGGGGCTCTGGCTACACCTTC. It translates to CASSQGGGGSGYTF.

The sample holds many counts of this clonotype. V and J are TRBV5-1 and TRBJ2-3; D perhaps matches TRBD2 (6 bases). The CDR3 consists of 16 residues. Germline CDR1 is SGHRS and CDR2 is YFSETQ. Between the trimmed V and J ends, which lost 4 bases and 2 bases, there was a span of 17 bases. CDR3 sequence: CASSLETGTDTDTQYF. For the CDR3, the DNA is TGCGCCAGCAGCCTCGAGACCGGGACTGACACAGATACGCAGTATTTT.

This clonotype has only a few counts. The chain recombines TRBV6-5 with TRBJ2-7, with TRBD2 as a possible D gene (6 bases). The CDR3 has 16 residues. Trimming removed 0 bases from V and 4 bases from J, with 16 bases in between. CDR1 and CDR2 from the germline V gene are MNHEY and SVGAGI. DNA for the CDR3: TGTGCCAGCAGTTACTCGGGCGGGACCTACCGATACGAGCAGTACTTC. This encodes CASSYSGGTYRYEQYF.

The rearrangement uses TRBV7-9 and TRBJ1-1; D gene uncertain. In germline, CDR1 is SEHNR, CDR2 FQNEAQ (reference sequence). V lost 5 bases and J lost 6, with 25 bases in between. This CDR3 is 17 amino acids long. CDR3 bases: TGTGCCAGCAGCCCCCCGCGGGGAGACCAACGATTCGCTGAAGCTTTCTTT. Amino acid sequence: CASSPPRGDQRFAEAFF. Filled out from reference TRBV7-9 and TRBJ1-1, the complete variable domain reads DTGVSQNPRHKITKRGQNVTFRCDPISEHNRLYWYRQTLGQGPEFLTYFQNEAQLEKSRLLSDRFSAERPKGSFSTLEIQRTEQGDSAMYLCASSPPRGDQRFAEAFFGQGTRLTVV.

This clonotype was detected only a few times. This chain links TRBV20-1 with TRBJ2-5; D call uncertain. V lost 5 bases to trimming and J lost 5 bases, with 15 bases between them. CDR1 DFQATT and CDR2 SNEGSKA come from the germline V gene (reference sequence). The CDR3 is made up of 13 amino acids. The chain's CDR3 is CSARRQGHETQYF. CDR3 nucleotide sequence: TGCAGTGCTCGCCGCCAAGGGCATGAGACCCAGTACTTC.

This chain joins TRBV15 and TRBJ2-7; 8 bases are shared with TRBD1. Trimming took 3 bases from V and 2 from J; bases not matched to a gene: 12. Germline assignment: CDR1 LNHNV and CDR2 YYDKDF (reference sequence). The CDR3 totals 17 residues. The CDR3, as DNA: TGTGCCACCAGCAGTTCCCGGAAGGACAGGGCGGCCTACGAGCAGTACTTC. Encoded protein: CATSSSRKDRAAYEQYF.

CDR3 nucleotide sequence: TGTGCCAGCAGTTTTTCCGGGACTAGGCCCAGCAATGAGCAGTTCTTC. Protein product: CASSFSGTRPSNEQFF. The chain uses TRBV6-1 and TRBJ2-1, with 8 bases lining up with TRBD2. This CDR3 has 16 amino acids. After removal of 5 bases from V and 6 bases from J, the junction contained 12 bases not matched to a gene. Looked up from germline, CDR1 is MNHNS and CDR2 is SASEGT.

The chain recombines TRBV5-4 with TRBJ2-7; no definite D call. The CDR3 has 15 amino acids. The V end was cut by 4 bases, the J end by 0 bases, with 14 bases between. CDR1 is SGHNT and CDR2 is YYREEE in the germline V gene (reference sequence). The CDR3 coding sequence is TGTGCCAGCAGCCGGTGGGCGCGAAGCTCCTACGAGCAGTACTTC. Its translation is CASSRWARSSYEQYF.

This chain connects TRBV6-5 to TRBJ2-7; D is ambiguous. Germline lookup yields CDR1 MNHEY and CDR2 SVGAGI. The V and J ends lost 1 base and 1 base respectively, with 5 bases between them. The CDR3 spans 13 residues. CDR3 region: CASSYLVSYEQYF. The CDR3 bases are TGTGCCAGCAGTTACTTGGTTTCCTACGAGCAGTACTTC.

This clonotype came up a few times. The J gene is TRBJ2-1, the V gene TRBV5-1; 8 nucleotides agree with TRBD2. V lost 4 bases and J lost 0; bases outside the gene matches: 6. The CDR3 length is 16 residues. CDR1 SGHRS and CDR2 YFSETQ come from the germline V gene. CDR3 amino acids: CASSTHSGSSYNEQFF. The CDR3, as DNA: TGCGCCAGCAGCACACACAGCGGGAGCTCCTACAATGAGCAGTTCTTC.

The V call is TRBV6-1, the J call TRBJ1-1; D is perhaps TRBD1 (6 bases). Trimming shortened V by 6 bases and J by 1 base, and 12 bases separated the two germline ends. Germline V lookup: CDR1 MNHNS, CDR2 SASEGT. There are 14 residues in the CDR3. The CDR3 sequence is CASRSEQGNTEAFF. The CDR3, as DNA: TGTGCCAGCAGATCAGAACAGGGGAACACTGAAGCTTTCTTT.

This clonotype was observed at least ten times. In nucleotides, the CDR3 is TGTGCCTGGAGTATACTGACAGGGGCGGGGGAGACCCAGTACTTC. Translating it yields CAWSILTGAGETQYF. V usage is TRBV30 and J usage is TRBJ2-5; 8 nucleotides line up with TRBD1. Unmatched junction bases numbered 10, after V lost 2 bases and J lost 5 bases. The CDR3 contains 15 residues. CDR1 and CDR2 (germline): GTSNPN, SVGIG (reference sequence). Using reference TRBV30 and TRBJ2-5 for the parts outside the CDR3, the full variable domain is SQTIHQWPATLVQPVGSPLSLECTVEGTSNPNLYWYRQAAGRGLQLLFYSVGIGQISSEVPQNLSASRPQDRQFILSSKKLLLSDSGFYLCAWSILTGAGETQYFGPGTRLLVL.